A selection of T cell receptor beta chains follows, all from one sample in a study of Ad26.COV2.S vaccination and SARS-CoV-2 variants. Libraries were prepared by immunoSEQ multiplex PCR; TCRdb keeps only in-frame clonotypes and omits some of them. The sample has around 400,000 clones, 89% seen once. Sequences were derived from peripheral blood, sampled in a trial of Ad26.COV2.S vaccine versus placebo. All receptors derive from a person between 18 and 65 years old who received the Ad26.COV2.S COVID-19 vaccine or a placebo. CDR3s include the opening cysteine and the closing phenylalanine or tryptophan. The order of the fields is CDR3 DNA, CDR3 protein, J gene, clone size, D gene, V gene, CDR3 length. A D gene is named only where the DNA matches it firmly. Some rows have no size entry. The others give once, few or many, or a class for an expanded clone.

CDR3nt: TGTGCCAGCAGTTACAACGACAGGGGAGGATCACCCCTCCACTTT
CDR3aa: CASSYNDRGGSPLHF
j_gene: TRBJ1-6
abundance: NA
d_gene: TRBD1
v_gene: TRBV6-2/TRBV6-3
len: 15

CDR3nt: TGTGCCAGCAGTGAAGCGAGACTAGCGAGGAATGAGCAGTTCTTC
CDR3aa: CASSEARLARNEQFF
j_gene: TRBJ2-1
abundance: NA
d_gene: TRBD2
v_gene: TRBV2
len: 15

CDR3nt: TGTGCCAGCAGCTGGGGGACACCTAATGGAAACACCATATATTTT
CDR3aa: CASSWGTPNGNTIYF
j_gene: TRBJ1-3
abundance: NA
d_gene: NA
v_gene: TRBV5-6
len: 15

CDR3nt: TGTGCCAGCAGCTTGGGCGGGACGAACACCGGGGAGCTGTTTTTT
CDR3aa: CASSLGGTNTGELFF
j_gene: TRBJ2-2
abundance: NA
d_gene: NA
v_gene: TRBV5-4
len: 15

CDR3nt: TGTGCCAGCAGCCAAGAGGCTAGCGGGAATGAGCAGTTCTTC
CDR3aa: CASSQEASGNEQFF
j_gene: TRBJ2-1
abundance: NA
d_gene: TRBD2
v_gene: TRBV3-1/TRBV3-2
len: 14

CDR3nt: TGTGCCAGCAGTCCGGGACTAGCTAATGGTGGCAATGAGCAGTTCTTC
CDR3aa: CASSPGLANGGNEQFF
j_gene: TRBJ2-1
abundance: NA
d_gene: TRBD2
v_gene: TRBV2
len: 16

CDR3nt: TGTGCCAGCAGTTACGGGGCCCTTCCGGGCTTCGGAGAGACCCAGTACTTC
CDR3aa: CASSYGALPGFGETQYF
j_gene: TRBJ2-5
abundance: NA
d_gene: NA
v_gene: TRBV6-2/TRBV6-3
len: 17

CDR3nt: TGTGCCAGCAGGGGGACAGGGGCTTCTAACTATGGCTACACCTTC
CDR3aa: CASRGTGASNYGYTF
j_gene: TRBJ1-2
abundance: NA
d_gene: TRBD1
v_gene: TRBV28
len: 15

CDR3nt: TGTGCCATCAATCCGGGACAGGGACTGTACGAGCAGTACTTC
CDR3aa: CAINPGQGLYEQYF
j_gene: TRBJ2-7
abundance: NA
d_gene: TRBD1
v_gene: TRBV10-3
len: 14

CDR3nt: TGCGCCAGCAGCTTCGAAGAGGGAGTGGGCAATGAGCAGTTCTTC
CDR3aa: CASSFEEGVGNEQFF
j_gene: TRBJ2-1
abundance: NA
d_gene: NA
v_gene: TRBV5-1
len: 15

CDR3nt: TGTGCCAGCAGTTCCAGGGGACCCACGTCCTACGAGCAGTACTTC
CDR3aa: CASSSRGPTSYEQYF
j_gene: TRBJ2-7
abundance: few
d_gene: NA
v_gene: TRBV27
len: 15

CDR3nt: TGTGCCAGTAGCTCAAGCGCCTCCTACAATGAGCAGTTCTTC
CDR3aa: CASSSSASYNEQFF
j_gene: TRBJ2-1
abundance: NA
d_gene: NA
v_gene: TRBV19
len: 14

CDR3nt: TGTGCCACCAGCAGGGCACTAGCGGGAGGCGGGGAGACCCAGTACTTC
CDR3aa: CATSRALAGGGETQYF
j_gene: TRBJ2-5
abundance: NA
d_gene: TRBD2
v_gene: TRBV15
len: 16

CDR3nt: TGTGCCAGCAGCTTTGCAACAGGGTCGACTGGCTACACCTTC
CDR3aa: CASSFATGSTGYTF
j_gene: TRBJ1-2
abundance: NA
d_gene: NA
v_gene: TRBV11-3
len: 14

CDR3nt: TGTGCCATCATTGGGACTAGCGGGAGCTCCTACAATGAGCAGTTCTTC
CDR3aa: CAIIGTSGSSYNEQFF
j_gene: TRBJ2-1
abundance: once
d_gene: TRBD2
v_gene: TRBV10-3
len: 16

CDR3nt: TGTGCCAGCAGTACCGGGACTAGCGACTCCTACGAGCAGTACTTC
CDR3aa: CASSTGTSDSYEQYF
j_gene: TRBJ2-7
abundance: NA
d_gene: TRBD2
v_gene: TRBV6-5
len: 15

CDR3nt: TGCGCCAGCACCGGAGGGACAGGGGGCTCTGGGGCCAACGTCCTGACTTTC
CDR3aa: CASTGGTGGSGANVLTF
j_gene: TRBJ2-6
abundance: NA
d_gene: TRBD1
v_gene: TRBV10-2
len: 17

CDR3nt: TGTGCCAGCAGCTTTGACCGGACAGGGTTGACTTCACCCCTCCACTTT
CDR3aa: CASSFDRTGLTSPLHF
j_gene: TRBJ1-6
abundance: once
d_gene: TRBD1
v_gene: TRBV5-5
len: 16

CDR3nt: TGTGCCAGCAGTGAAGTCTCTGAAGCTTTCTTT
CDR3aa: CASSEVSEAFF
j_gene: TRBJ1-1
abundance: once
d_gene: NA
v_gene: TRBV6-1
len: 11

CDR3nt: TGTGCCAGCAGCGGGAGGAACTCTGGGGCCAACGTCCTGACTTTC
CDR3aa: CASSGRNSGANVLTF
j_gene: TRBJ2-6
abundance: NA
d_gene: TRBD2
v_gene: TRBV19
len: 15

CDR3nt: TGTGCCAGCAGCCACTCGGGACAGGGTGGAAATGAGCAGTTCTTC
CDR3aa: CASSHSGQGGNEQFF
j_gene: TRBJ2-1
abundance: NA
d_gene: TRBD1
v_gene: TRBV3-1/TRBV3-2
len: 15

CDR3nt: TGTGCCAGCAGCCGGGGACAGGGGAACGAAAAACTGTTTTTT
CDR3aa: CASSRGQGNEKLFF
j_gene: TRBJ1-4
abundance: NA
d_gene: TRBD1
v_gene: TRBV7-9
len: 14

CDR3nt: TGCAGTTGCCAAGGGAGGGAAAAACTGTTTTTT
CDR3aa: CSCQGREKLFF
j_gene: TRBJ1-4
abundance: NA
d_gene: NA
v_gene: TRBV20-1
len: 11

CDR3nt: TGTGCCAGCAGCAAAGATCCTTCGGGAGAGCAGTACTTC
CDR3aa: CASSKDPSGEQYF
j_gene: TRBJ2-7
abundance: NA
d_gene: NA
v_gene: TRBV5-6
len: 13

CDR3nt: TGTGCCAGCAGCGTAGCTCCGGGAATCCAAGAGACCCAGTACTTC
CDR3aa: CASSVAPGIQETQYF
j_gene: TRBJ2-5
abundance: NA
d_gene: NA
v_gene: TRBV9
len: 15

CDR3nt: TGTGCCAGCAGCTCCATGGCCCCCATAGGTGCAACTAATGAAAAACTGTTTTTT
CDR3aa: CASSSMAPIGATNEKLFF
j_gene: TRBJ1-4
abundance: NA
d_gene: NA
v_gene: TRBV11-2
len: 18

CDR3nt: TGTGCCAGCAGCTTAGTAGGTCTTGGGGAGCAGTTCTTC
CDR3aa: CASSLVGLGEQFF
j_gene: TRBJ2-1
abundance: NA
d_gene: NA
v_gene: TRBV11-2
len: 13

CDR3nt: TGTGCCAGCGGCCACCGGACTCACAATGAGCAGTTCTTC
CDR3aa: CASGHRTHNEQFF
j_gene: TRBJ2-1
abundance: NA
d_gene: NA
v_gene: TRBV28
len: 13

CDR3nt: TGTGCCAGCAGCAGCCTGGACAGGGTGGACACCGGGGAGCTGTTTTTT
CDR3aa: CASSSLDRVDTGELFF
j_gene: TRBJ2-2
abundance: few
d_gene: TRBD1
v_gene: TRBV11-2
len: 16

CDR3nt: TGCGCCAGCAGCCAAGGCGGTCTAGCGGGGGTAGTTCGGCAGTACTTC
CDR3aa: CASSQGGLAGVVRQYF
j_gene: TRBJ2-7
abundance: NA
d_gene: TRBD2
v_gene: TRBV4-1
len: 16

CDR3nt: TGTGCCAGCAGCTTAGTAGGCGGGAGCTCCTACGAGCAGTACTTC
CDR3aa: CASSLVGGSSYEQYF
j_gene: TRBJ2-7
abundance: NA
d_gene: TRBD2
v_gene: TRBV7-2
len: 15

CDR3nt: TGTGCCAGCAGCGCGTCGACAGGGGACACTGAAGCTTTCTTT
CDR3aa: CASSASTGDTEAFF
j_gene: TRBJ1-1
abundance: NA
d_gene: TRBD1
v_gene: TRBV5-4
len: 14

CDR3nt: TGTGCCAGCAGCCGGAAACTGATAGAACAAGAGACCCAGTACTTC
CDR3aa: CASSRKLIEQETQYF
j_gene: TRBJ2-5
abundance: once
d_gene: NA
v_gene: TRBV11-2
len: 15

CDR3nt: TGTGCCAGCAGCCCGTCGACAGGGGGCGCCGAGACCCAGTACTTC
CDR3aa: CASSPSTGGAETQYF
j_gene: TRBJ2-5
abundance: NA
d_gene: TRBD1
v_gene: TRBV11-2
len: 15

CDR3nt: TGTGCCAGCTCACCAAAGGACAGACCCCAAAAACTGTTTTTT
CDR3aa: CASSPKDRPQKLFF
j_gene: TRBJ1-4
abundance: NA
d_gene: NA
v_gene: TRBV18
len: 14

CDR3nt: TGTGCCAGCCGATCAGGGGAAAAACTGTTTTTT
CDR3aa: CASRSGEKLFF
j_gene: TRBJ1-4
abundance: NA
d_gene: NA
v_gene: TRBV28
len: 11

CDR3nt: TGTGCCACCAGTGATCGGACAGGCTTCTCTGGGGCCAACGTCCTGACTTTC
CDR3aa: CATSDRTGFSGANVLTF
j_gene: TRBJ2-6
abundance: NA
d_gene: TRBD1
v_gene: TRBV24-1
len: 17

CDR3nt: TGTGCCAGCTCACCGGGACAGGGTCATGGCTACACCTTC
CDR3aa: CASSPGQGHGYTF
j_gene: TRBJ1-2
abundance: NA
d_gene: TRBD1
v_gene: TRBV18
len: 13

CDR3nt: TGTGCCAGCTCACTGGAGGGATCAAACTACAATGAGCAGTTCTTC
CDR3aa: CASSLEGSNYNEQFF
j_gene: TRBJ2-1
abundance: NA
d_gene: NA
v_gene: TRBV18
len: 15

CDR3nt: TGTGCCAGCTTTTTTCCGTCTAGCACAGATACGCAGTATTTT
CDR3aa: CASFFPSSTDTQYF
j_gene: TRBJ2-3
abundance: NA
d_gene: NA
v_gene: TRBV2
len: 14

CDR3nt: TGTGCCTGGAGTGCCGGGACAGCCTACGAGCAGTACTTC
CDR3aa: CAWSAGTAYEQYF
j_gene: TRBJ2-7
abundance: NA
d_gene: TRBD1
v_gene: TRBV30
len: 13

CDR3nt: TGCGCCAGCACCAAAAGGGGTCAGCCCCAGCATTTT
CDR3aa: CASTKRGQPQHF
j_gene: TRBJ1-5
abundance: NA
d_gene: NA
v_gene: TRBV10-2
len: 12

CDR3nt: TGTGCCAGCAGCTTAGTAAGGACCTCCGGCGAGACCCAGTACTTC
CDR3aa: CASSLVRTSGETQYF
j_gene: TRBJ2-5
abundance: NA
d_gene: NA
v_gene: TRBV11-2
len: 15

CDR3nt: TGTGCCAGCAGTTTCGTGGGGGACACTGAAGCTTTCTTT
CDR3aa: CASSFVGDTEAFF
j_gene: TRBJ1-1
abundance: NA
d_gene: NA
v_gene: TRBV28
len: 13

CDR3nt: TGTGCCAGCAGCGCCTCGGGACACTTCTACGAGCAGTACTTC
CDR3aa: CASSASGHFYEQYF
j_gene: TRBJ2-7
abundance: NA
d_gene: NA
v_gene: TRBV5-4
len: 14